The 20 T cell receptor beta chains given below trace back to one sample, sequenced in a study of blood T cell repertoires in COVID-19. The data were produced by immunoSEQ multiplex PCR, yet TCRdb's version contains in-frame clones alone and is incomplete. The data contain roughly 200,000 clones, roughly 80% of them singletons. Specimen: peripheral blood. All receptors derive from a woman of 80 years or more with COVID-19, enrolled during active disease.

Comment on this clone: The same CDR3 also results from other DNA sequences found in this sample. This chain joins TRBV28 and TRBJ1-2; D remains ambiguous. Deletions cut 2 bases from V and 3 bases from J, with 4 bases between. In germline, CDR1 is MDHEN, CDR2 SYDVKM. This CDR3 comprises 12 residues. The CDR3, as DNA: TGTGCCAGCAGTTTAGCGGACTATGGCTACACCTTC. Its protein product is CASSLADYGYTF.

This sequence joins TRBV14 and TRBJ1-1; D is possibly TRBD1 (5 bases). The CDR3 loop spans 16 amino acids. Trimming cost V 2 bases and J 0 bases, with 13 bases left between them. Germline V gene sequence: CDR1 SGHDN, CDR2 FVKESK. The CDR3 spells CASSQTLTVMNTEAFF. The CDR3 DNA reads TGTGCCAGCAGCCAAACATTGACAGTTATGAACACTGAAGCTTTCTTT.

The V call is TRBV4-1, the J call TRBJ1-1; 9 positions match TRBD1. CDR3 length: 15 amino acids. V lost 3 bases, J lost 4 bases, and 6 bases stayed unmatched. The germline V gene encodes CDR1 MGHRA and CDR2 YSYEKL. This chain's CDR3 is CASSHSGQGTTEAFF. CDR3 DNA sequence: TGCGCCAGCAGCCATTCGGGACAGGGAACCACTGAAGCTTTCTTT.

J is TRBJ2-1 and V is TRBV28; 13 bases are shared with TRBD2. V shed 5 bases, J shed 9 bases, and the junction held 4 bases outside the gene matches. This CDR3 has 14 amino acids. Germline values: CDR1 MDHEN, CDR2 SYDVKM. CDR3 DNA: TGTGCCAGCAGTCCGGGACTAGCGGGAACTGAGCAGTTCTTC. Amino acid sequence: CASSPGLAGTEQFF.

Only one count was recorded for this clone. The genes are TRBV14 and TRBJ1-2; unclear D gene. CDR1 SGHDN and CDR2 FVKESK come from the germline V gene. The CDR3 consists of 15 residues. The ends were cut back, 1 base at V and 4 bases at J, with 13 bases in the middle. For the CDR3, the DNA is TGTGCCAGCAGCCAAGTTGCGGGGTGGAGCTATGGCTACACCTTC. This gives the protein CASSQVAGWSYGYTF. The full variable domain, completed using reference TRBV14 and TRBJ1-2, is EAGVTQFPSHSVIEKGQTVTLRCDPISGHDNLYWYRRVMGKEIKFLLHFVKESKQDESGMPNNRFLAERTGGTYSTLKVQPAELEDSGVYFCASSQVAGWSYGYTFGSGTRLTVV.

This chain joins TRBV4-2 and TRBJ2-7; D is possibly TRBD1 (5 bases). This CDR3 is built from 12 residues. Germline CDR1 LGHNA, CDR2 YNFKEQ. V dropped 8 bases and J dropped 6 bases, with 14 bases sitting between them. CDR3 residues: CASRATGGEQYF. The DNA of the CDR3 is TGTGCCAGCCGCGCAACAGGTGGCGAGCAGTACTTC.

The rearrangement joins TRBV7-8 to TRBJ1-2, with 8 positions matching TRBD1. The V gene's germline CDR1 is SGHVS and CDR2 FQNEAQ. The V gene end was trimmed by 0 bases and the J gene end by 1 base; junction bases not matched to a gene: 4. The CDR3 covers 16 residues. The CDR3 coding sequence is TGTGCCAGCAGCTTAGCTCCGACAGGGGTTAACTATGGCTACACCTTC. Protein sequence: CASSLAPTGVNYGYTF.

The genes are TRBV11-2 and TRBJ1-2, with D tentatively TRBD1 (6 bases). The germline V gene encodes CDR1 SGHAT and CDR2 FQNNGV. The length of the CDR3 is 13 residues. The V end was cut by 4 bases, the J end by 4 bases, with 10 bases between. The CDR3: CASSYTGTYGYTF. The CDR3 bases are TGTGCCAGCAGCTATACAGGGACCTATGGCTACACCTTC.

V usage is TRBV20-1 and J usage is TRBJ2-5; 7 bases line up with TRBD2. V gave up 4 bases and J gave up 7 bases; unmatched junction bases: 0. Germline V CDR1 and CDR2: DFQATT, SNEGSKA (reference sequence). The CDR3 has 10 amino acids. CDR3 residues: CSAIAGTQYF. In nucleotides, the CDR3 is TGCAGTGCTATAGCGGGGACCCAGTACTTC.

V and J are TRBV12-3 or TRBV12-4 and TRBJ1-3, with D uncertain. The CDR3 runs 13 residues. The V end was cut by 7 bases, the J end by 4 bases, with 11 bases between. The CDR3 sequence is CASNQEMGNTIYF. The CDR3 nucleotides read TGTGCCAGCAACCAGGAAATGGGAAACACCATATATTTT.

This sequence joins TRBV10-3 and TRBJ1-2; the D gene is possibly TRBD1 (6 bases). Germline-derived CDR1 and CDR2 are ENHRY and SYGVKD. V was cut by 5 bases and J by 6 bases, with 16 bases left in between. The CDR3 is made up of 14 amino acids. CDR3 region: CAISSGQIRDGYTF. Written as DNA, the CDR3 is TGTGCCATCAGTTCAGGACAGATTAGGGATGGCTACACCTTC.

The sample holds a few counts of this clone. The rearrangement uses TRBV2 and TRBJ2-1, with 8 bases aligning to TRBD1. This CDR3 has 15 residues. Germline CDR1 reads SNHLY; CDR2 reads FYNNEI. V gave up 4 bases and J gave up 8 bases; unmatched junction bases: 10. In DNA form, the CDR3 reads TGTGCCAGCAGTGCCGGACAGGGTAGGTTCGATGAGCAGTTCTTC. It encodes CASSAGQGRFDEQFF.

This chain joins TRBV2 and TRBJ1-2; 7 nucleotides agree with TRBD1. There are 13 residues in the CDR3. Unmatched junction bases numbered 7, after V lost 4 bases and J lost 8 bases. CDR1 SNHLY and CDR2 FYNNEI come from the germline V gene. The chain's CDR3 is CASSGQGGPGYTF. As DNA, the CDR3 is TGTGCCAGCAGTGGACAGGGTGGGCCCGGCTACACCTTC.

J is TRBJ2-5 and V is TRBV18; TRBD1 agrees at 8 bases. CDR3 size: 13 residues. V lost 3 bases, J lost 5 bases, and 2 bases stayed unmatched. Germline-derived CDR1 and CDR2 are KGHSH and LQKENI. The CDR3 nucleotides are TGTGCCAGCTCACCCCGGACAGGGGAGACCCAGTACTTC. Its protein is CASSPRTGETQYF.

The V call is TRBV7-2, the J call TRBJ2-4; D might be TRBD2 (5 bases). The CDR3 has 17 residues. Trimming removed 1 base from V and 2 bases from J, with 15 bases in between. Germline CDR1 SGHTA, CDR2 FQGNSA. The CDR3 coding sequence is TGTGCCAGCAGCTTAGGGACGGGAACGAGGACCAAAAACATTCAGTACTTC. It translates to CASSLGTGTRTKNIQYF. The complete variable domain, with remaining parts taken from reference TRBV7-2 and TRBJ2-4, reads GAGVSQSPSNKVTEKGKDVELRCDPISGHTALYWYRQSLGQGLEFLIYFQGNSAPDKSGLPSDRFSAERTGGSVSTLTIQRTQQEDSAVYLCASSLGTGTRTKNIQYFGAGTRLSVL.

As for this clone: The junction departs from the called germline gene at one end, perhaps through a read error. The genes are TRBV18 and TRBJ2-1; 12 bases align to TRBD2. CDR3 length: 15 amino acids. In germline, CDR1 is KGHSH, CDR2 LQKENI. The CDR3 DNA sequence: TGTACCAGCTCACCCCTAGCGGGGGGGGACAATGAGCAGTTCTTC. Amino acid sequence: CTSSPLAGGDNEQFF.

This rearrangement joins TRBV18 to TRBJ2-3, with 10 positions matching TRBD2. Per the germline V gene, CDR1 is KGHSH and CDR2 is LQKENI. With V trimmed by 2 bases and J by 5 bases, 13 bases remained unmatched. The CDR3 length is 18 residues. CDR3: CASSPSSLAGEIGDTQYF. CDR3 DNA sequence: TGTGCCAGCTCACCATCTTCCCTAGCGGGGGAGATAGGAGATACGCAGTATTTT.

The chain joins TRBV7-9 to TRBJ2-1; 13 bases match TRBD2. The CDR3 extends over 14 amino acids. V was pared by 3 bases and J by 11 bases, with 4 bases of the junction left unmatched. The germline V gene has CDR1 SEHNR and CDR2 FQNEAQ (reference sequence). CDR3 in DNA: TGTGCCAGCAGCTTCACTAGCGGGAGGGCGAAGCAGTTCTTC. Encoded protein: CASSFTSGRAKQFF.

The chain uses TRBV10-1 and TRBJ2-2; D is unresolved. Per germline, CDR1 WNHNN and CDR2 SYGVQD (reference sequence). Between the trimmed V and J ends, which lost 6 bases and 0 bases, there was a span of 8 bases. This CDR3 is 14 amino acids long. The CDR3 sequence: CASRANANTGELFF. The CDR3 DNA reads TGCGCCAGCAGGGCCAACGCGAACACCGGGGAGCTGTTTTTT.

This sequence joins TRBV6-1 and TRBJ2-3; 7 positions agree with TRBD2. The CDR3 is made up of 16 amino acids. V lost 1 base to trimming and J lost 5 bases; unmatched junction nucleotides: 9. The germline V gene encodes CDR1 MNHNS and CDR2 SASEGT. The CDR3 here is CASSEEGGLGVDTQYF. In DNA, the CDR3 is TGTGCCAGCAGTGAAGAGGGAGGACTAGGGGTAGATACGCAGTATTTT.